This T cell receptor (beta chain) was identified during a study of T-cell memory formation after mild COVID-19. Study findings and constraints: That cross-reactive memory joined was suggested by some responding clones appearing in pre-infection memory.

V was trimmed by 5 bases and J by 0 bases, leaving 19 bases between them. This CDR3 contains 17 residues. The sample holds a few counts of this clonotype. Antigen specificity is unknown. Via MiXCR, TCRdb re-called the 5' RACE reads, giving one row per CDR3 protein. The sample lists approximately 250,000 distinct CDR3 sequences, around 17% seen once, with 22% in the top ten. The V gene is TRBV12-3 or TRBV12-4, the J gene TRBJ1-1, with D unresolved. Sequencing input: PBMCs or a T cell subset sorted from them (not recorded which). The origin of this receptor is a man between 18 and 35 years old who had mild COVID-19 (a few samples of this study predate the infection). Cell type and time point are not known. The CDR3 reads CASSPGFGATLNTEAFF. The CDR3 coding sequence is TGTGCCAGCAGTCCGGGGTTTGGCGCAACTTTGAACACTGAAGCTTTCTTT.